The present entry profiles one T cell receptor (beta chain) with its context. The germline V gene encodes CDR1 SEHNR and CDR2 FQNEAQ (reference sequence). V was trimmed by 4 bases and J by 5 bases, leaving 8 bases between them. The CDR3 runs 12 residues. This sample is drawn from a study of CD8 T cells in Susac syndrome. Reverse transcription of roughly 0.45 to 1 ug RNA was carried out with random hexamers. TCRdb independently ran MiXCR on the immunoSEQ multiplex PCR reads; one entry per CDR3 protein. The table lists more than 95,000 distinct CDR3 sequences, around 95% of them singletons. This TCR was sampled from a human donor with Susac syndrome. The genes are TRBV7-9 and TRBJ1-1; D is ambiguous. Sequencing was carried out using CD8+ T cells from PBMCs. DNA for the CDR3: TGTGCCAGCAGCTCCTCAGCTACTGAAGCTTTCTTT. Residues: CASSSSATEAFF.